Reported below is one T cell receptor beta chain. The target antigen is unknown. This sample was included in a study of Ad26.COV2.S vaccination and SARS-CoV-2 variants. Overall study results and limits: Possibly, TCR breadth and depth analyses underestimated total T cell responses. People given the vaccine had a wider spike-specific TCR breadth than placebo recipients did.

V was pared by 4 bases and J by 2 bases, with 8 bases of the junction left unmatched. Germline V gives CDR1 SEHNR, CDR2 FQNEAQ (reference sequence). The CDR3 totals 16 residues. Some clones are missing from TCRdb's copy, which holds only in-frame ones; the method was immunoSEQ multiplex PCR. The repertoire holds 300,000 to 400,000 clones, with around 92% as singletons. The chain links TRBV7-9 to TRBJ2-7, with TRBD1 matching 10 bases. The sample was peripheral blood, taken after recovery from COVID-19. The sequence was collected from a human donor who had recovered from COVID-19. DNA for the CDR3: TGTGCCAGCAGCTCACCCGGGACAGGGGACGCCTACGAGCAGTACTTC. Translated: CASSSPGTGDAYEQYF.